The T cell receptor (beta chain) described here comes from a study of tumor and adjacent non-tumor tissue in lung cancer. About the study: There were 11 to 13 adenocarcinoma, a couple of squamous cell carcinoma and 1 small cell lung cancer cases. Aged roughly 31 to 76 years, patients included nine to eleven men and about five women with stage I to III disease.

This sample's RNA came from whole unsorted tissue. Study conclusions and caveats: Normal lung showed higher cumulative top 100 clone frequency than tumor.

CDR3 size: 15 residues. CDR1 and CDR2 (germline): MNHEY, SVGAGI. As for this clonotype: What it recognizes is unknown. One end of the junction varies from germline; a read error may be responsible.

TCRbeta libraries were built with three rounds of nested PCR, modified from ARM-PCR. In TCRdb, the multiplex PCR reads were re-called with MiXCR into one record per CDR3 protein. The table lists about 76,000 distinct CDR3 sequences, about two thirds of them singletons. The sample comprised lung tumor tissue. This TCR was recovered from a woman between 65 and 79 years old with non-small cell lung cancer. This chain uses TRBV6-5 with TRBJ2-1; 8 nucleotides line up with TRBD2. The CDR3 bases are TGCGCCAGCATCCCGATCGGGAGGGAAATAAATGAGCAGTTCTTC. Its translation is CASIPIGREINEQFF.